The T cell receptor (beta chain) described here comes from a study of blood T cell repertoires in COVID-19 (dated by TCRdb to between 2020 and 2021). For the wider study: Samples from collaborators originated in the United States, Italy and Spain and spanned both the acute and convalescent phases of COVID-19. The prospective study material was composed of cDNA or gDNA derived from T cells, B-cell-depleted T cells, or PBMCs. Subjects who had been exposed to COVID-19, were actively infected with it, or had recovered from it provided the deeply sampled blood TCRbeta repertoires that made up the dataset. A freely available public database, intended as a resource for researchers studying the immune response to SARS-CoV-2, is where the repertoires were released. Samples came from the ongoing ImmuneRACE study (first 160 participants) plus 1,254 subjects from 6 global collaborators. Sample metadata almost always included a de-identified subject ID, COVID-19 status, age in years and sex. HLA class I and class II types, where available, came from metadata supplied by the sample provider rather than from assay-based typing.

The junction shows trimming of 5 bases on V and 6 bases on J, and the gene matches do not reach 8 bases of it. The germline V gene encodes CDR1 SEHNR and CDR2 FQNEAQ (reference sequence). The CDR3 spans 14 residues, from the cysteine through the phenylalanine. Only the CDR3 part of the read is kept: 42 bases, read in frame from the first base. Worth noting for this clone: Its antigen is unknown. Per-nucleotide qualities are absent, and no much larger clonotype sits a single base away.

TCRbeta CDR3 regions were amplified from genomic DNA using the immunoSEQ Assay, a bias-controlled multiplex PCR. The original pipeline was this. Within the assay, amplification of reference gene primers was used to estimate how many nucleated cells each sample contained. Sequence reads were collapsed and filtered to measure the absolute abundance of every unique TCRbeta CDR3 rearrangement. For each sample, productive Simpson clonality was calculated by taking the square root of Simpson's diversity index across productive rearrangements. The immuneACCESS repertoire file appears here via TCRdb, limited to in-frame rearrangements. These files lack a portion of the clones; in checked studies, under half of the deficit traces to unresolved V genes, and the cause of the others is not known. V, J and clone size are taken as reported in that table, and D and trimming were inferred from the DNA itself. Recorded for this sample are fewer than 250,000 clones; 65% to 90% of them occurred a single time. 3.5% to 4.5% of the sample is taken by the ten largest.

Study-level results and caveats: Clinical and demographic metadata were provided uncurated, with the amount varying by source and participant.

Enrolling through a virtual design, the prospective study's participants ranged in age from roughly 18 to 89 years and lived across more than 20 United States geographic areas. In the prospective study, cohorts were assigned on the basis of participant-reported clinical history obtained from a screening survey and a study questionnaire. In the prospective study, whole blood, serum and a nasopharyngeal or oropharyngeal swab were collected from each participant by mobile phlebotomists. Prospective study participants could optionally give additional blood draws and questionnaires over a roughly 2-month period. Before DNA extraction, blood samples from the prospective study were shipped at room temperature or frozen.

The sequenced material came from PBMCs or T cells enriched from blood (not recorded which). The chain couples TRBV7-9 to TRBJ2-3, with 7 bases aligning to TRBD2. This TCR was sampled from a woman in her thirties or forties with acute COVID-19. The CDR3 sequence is CASSRSSGGDTQYF. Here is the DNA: TGTGCCAGCAGCCGTTCTAGCGGCGGGGATACGCAGTATTTT.